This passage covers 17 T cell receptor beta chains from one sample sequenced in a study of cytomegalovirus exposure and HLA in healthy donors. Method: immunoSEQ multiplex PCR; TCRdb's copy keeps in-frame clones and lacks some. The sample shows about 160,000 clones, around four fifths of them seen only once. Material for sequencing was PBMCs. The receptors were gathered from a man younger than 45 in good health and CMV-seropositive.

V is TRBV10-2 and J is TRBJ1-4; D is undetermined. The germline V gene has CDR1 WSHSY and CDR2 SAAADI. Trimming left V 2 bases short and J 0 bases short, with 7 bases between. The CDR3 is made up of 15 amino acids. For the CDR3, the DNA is TGCGCCAGCAGTGAGGAGGCGGCAACTAATGAAAAACTGTTTTTT. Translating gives CASSEEAATNEKLFF.

CDR3 in amino acids: CASTAGGAIEAFF. CDR3 nucleotide sequence: TGTGCCAGCACCGCCGGCGGGGCGATTGAAGCTTTCTTT. The chain joins TRBV6-6 to TRBJ1-1, with a possible D match to TRBD1 (5 bases). Germline lookup yields CDR1 MNHNY and CDR2 SVGAGI (reference sequence). V was cut by 7 bases and J by 7 bases, with 16 bases left in between. The CDR3 is 13 residues long.

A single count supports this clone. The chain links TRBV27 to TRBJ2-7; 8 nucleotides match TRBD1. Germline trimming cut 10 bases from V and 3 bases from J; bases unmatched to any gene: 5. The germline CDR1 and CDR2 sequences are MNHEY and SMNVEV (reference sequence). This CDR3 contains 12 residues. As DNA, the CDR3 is TGTGCCACGGTGGACAGGGACTACGAGCAGTACTTC. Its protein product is CATVDRDYEQYF.

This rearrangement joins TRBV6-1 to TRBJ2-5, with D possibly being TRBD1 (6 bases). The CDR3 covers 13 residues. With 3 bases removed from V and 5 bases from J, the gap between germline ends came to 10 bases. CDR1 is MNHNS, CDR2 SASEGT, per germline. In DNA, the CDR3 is TGTGCCAGCAGTGACCGGGACATGGAGACCCAGTACTTC. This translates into CASSDRDMETQYF.

The chain's CDR3 is CSVGFRGKNEQFF. CDR3 DNA: TGCAGCGTTGGTTTTCGGGGGAAGAATGAGCAGTTCTTC. J is TRBJ2-1 and V is TRBV29-1; D might be TRBD2 (6 bases). V dropped 4 bases and J dropped 7 bases, with 14 bases sitting between them. Germline lookup yields CDR1 SQVTM and CDR2 ANQGSEA. This CDR3 has 13 residues.

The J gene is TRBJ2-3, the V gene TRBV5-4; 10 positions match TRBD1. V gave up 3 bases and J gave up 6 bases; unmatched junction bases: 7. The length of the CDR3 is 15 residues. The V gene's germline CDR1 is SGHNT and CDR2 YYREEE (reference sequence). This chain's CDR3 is CASSSRQGARDTQYF. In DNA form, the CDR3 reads TGTGCCAGCAGCTCCCGACAGGGGGCTCGCGATACGCAGTATTTT.

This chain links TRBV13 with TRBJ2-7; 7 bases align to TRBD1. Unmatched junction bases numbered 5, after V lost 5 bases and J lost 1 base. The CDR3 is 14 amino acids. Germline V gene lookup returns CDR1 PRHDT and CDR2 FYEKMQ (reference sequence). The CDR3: CASSRGQTSYEQYF. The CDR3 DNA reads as TGTGCCAGCAGCCGGGGACAGACTTCCTACGAGCAGTACTTC.

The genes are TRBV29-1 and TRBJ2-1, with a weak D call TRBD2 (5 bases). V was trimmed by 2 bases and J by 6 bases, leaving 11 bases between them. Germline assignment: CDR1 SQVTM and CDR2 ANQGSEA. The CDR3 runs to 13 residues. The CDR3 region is CSVEWAAGNEQFF. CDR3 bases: TGCAGCGTTGAATGGGCGGCGGGCAATGAGCAGTTCTTC.

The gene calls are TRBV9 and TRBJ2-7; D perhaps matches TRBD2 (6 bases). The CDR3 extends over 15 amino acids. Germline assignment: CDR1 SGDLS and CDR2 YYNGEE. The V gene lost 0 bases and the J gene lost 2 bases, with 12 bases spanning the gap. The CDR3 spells CASSVAGAGAYEQYF. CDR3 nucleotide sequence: TGTGCCAGCAGCGTAGCGGGAGCGGGTGCCTACGAGCAGTACTTC.

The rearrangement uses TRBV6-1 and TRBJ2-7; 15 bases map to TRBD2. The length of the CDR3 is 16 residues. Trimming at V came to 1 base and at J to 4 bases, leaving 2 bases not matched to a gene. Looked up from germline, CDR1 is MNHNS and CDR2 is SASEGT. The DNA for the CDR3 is TGTGCCAGCAGTGAAGGGACTAGCGGGGGGGCTTACGAGCAGTACTTC. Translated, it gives CASSEGTSGGAYEQYF.

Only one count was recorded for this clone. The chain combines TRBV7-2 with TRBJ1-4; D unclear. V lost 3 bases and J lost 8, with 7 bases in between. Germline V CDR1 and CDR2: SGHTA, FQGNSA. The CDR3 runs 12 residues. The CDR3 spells CASSFPGEKLFF. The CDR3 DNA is TGTGCCAGCAGCTTTCCTGGCGAAAAACTGTTTTTT. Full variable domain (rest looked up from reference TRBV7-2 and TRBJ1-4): GAGVSQSPSNKVTEKGKDVELRCDPISGHTALYWYRQSLGQGLEFLIYFQGNSAPDKSGLPSDRFSAERTGGSVSTLTIQRTQQEDSAVYLCASSFPGEKLFFGSGTQLSVL.

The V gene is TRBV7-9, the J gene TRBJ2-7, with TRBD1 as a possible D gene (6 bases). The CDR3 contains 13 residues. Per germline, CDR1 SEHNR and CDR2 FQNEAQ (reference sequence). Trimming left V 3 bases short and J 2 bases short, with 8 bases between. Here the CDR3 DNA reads TGTGCCAGCAGCTTCGGACAGACCTACGAGCAGTACTTC. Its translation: CASSFGQTYEQYF. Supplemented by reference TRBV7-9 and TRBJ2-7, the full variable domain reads DTGVSQNPRHKITKRGQNVTFRCDPISEHNRLYWYRQTLGQGPEFLTYFQNEAQLEKSRLLSDRFSAERPKGSFSTLEIQRTEQGDSAMYLCASSFGQTYEQYFGPGTRLTVT.

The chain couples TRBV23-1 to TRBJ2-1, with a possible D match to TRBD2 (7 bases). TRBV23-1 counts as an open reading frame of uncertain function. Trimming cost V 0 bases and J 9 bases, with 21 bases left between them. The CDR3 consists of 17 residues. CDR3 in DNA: TGCGCCAGCAGTCAATCCGTCGCGGGGGCGTACCTAGCTGAGCAGTTCTTC. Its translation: CASSQSVAGAYLAEQFF.

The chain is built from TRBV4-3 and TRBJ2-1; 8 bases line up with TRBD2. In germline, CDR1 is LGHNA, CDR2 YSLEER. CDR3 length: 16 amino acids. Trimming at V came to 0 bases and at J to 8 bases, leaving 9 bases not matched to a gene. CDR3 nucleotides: TGCGCCAGCAGCCAAGAGAACAGCGGGGGACTGGATGAGCAGTTCTTC. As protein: CASSQENSGGLDEQFF.

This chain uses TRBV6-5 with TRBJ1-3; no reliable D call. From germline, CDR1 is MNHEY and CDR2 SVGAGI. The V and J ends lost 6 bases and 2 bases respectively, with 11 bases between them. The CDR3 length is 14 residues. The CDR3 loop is CASRPYETGNTIYF. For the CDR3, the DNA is TGTGCCAGCAGGCCCTATGAGACTGGAAACACCATATATTTT.

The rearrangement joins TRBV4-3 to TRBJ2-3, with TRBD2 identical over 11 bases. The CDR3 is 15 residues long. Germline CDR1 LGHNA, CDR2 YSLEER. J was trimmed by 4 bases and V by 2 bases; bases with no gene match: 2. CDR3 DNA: TGCGCCAGCAGCCAAAATAGCGGGGGGGCAGATACGCAGTATTTT. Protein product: CASSQNSGGADTQYF.

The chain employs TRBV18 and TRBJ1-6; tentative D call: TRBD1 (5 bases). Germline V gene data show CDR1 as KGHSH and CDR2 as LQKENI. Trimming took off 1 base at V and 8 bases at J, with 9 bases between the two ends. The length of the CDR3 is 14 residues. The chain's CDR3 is CASSPRRGDSPLHF. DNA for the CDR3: TGTGCCAGCTCACCACGAAGGGGTGATTCACCCCTCCACTTT. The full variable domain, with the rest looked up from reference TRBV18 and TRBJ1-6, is NAGVMQNPRHLVRRRGQEARLRCSPMKGHSHVYWYRQLPEEGLKFMVYLQKENIIDESGMPKERFSAEFPKEGPSILRIQQVVRGDSAAYFCASSPRRGDSPLHFGNGTRLTVT.